These T cell receptor beta chains were read from a single sample in a study of OX40 agonist ivuxolimab in advanced cancers. The table came from immunoSEQ multiplex PCR; TCRdb's copy has only in-frame clones and leaves some out. Of some 24,000 clones listed, roughly three quarters are singletons. This specimen was CD4+ or CD8+ T cells sorted from blood, taken in a trial of the OX40 agonist ivuxolimab. The receptor source for this set is an adult with an advanced solid tumor such as melanoma, head and neck, liver or kidney cancer. CDR3s include the opening cysteine and the closing phenylalanine or tryptophan. The D gene is left open where the match is weak. Only some rows state a clone size, as once, few, many or a class for expanded clones.

j_call	v_call	d_call	clone_size	cdr3_nt	cdr3_aa
TRBJ2-7	TRBV6-5	.	.	TGTGCCAGCGGCTTATTGAGGGGCTCCTACGAGCAGTACTTC	CASGLLRGSYEQYF
TRBJ2-3	TRBV11-3	TRBD2	.	TGTGCCAGCAGCTTTAGCGGGCTCTCAGATACGCAGTATTTT	CASSFSGLSDTQYF
TRBJ1-2	TRBV28	.	few	TGTGCCAGCGGCGGCAGGGGAGCTAACTATGGCTACACCTTC	CASGGRGANYGYTF
TRBJ2-5	TRBV11-1	.	.	TGTGCCAGCAGCCATTATACAGAAGAGACCCAGTACTTC	CASSHYTEETQYF
TRBJ2-7	TRBV6-1	.	.	TGTGCCAGCAAAAAAGGATCAGTAGACGCCTACGAGCAGTACTTC	CASKKGSVDAYEQYF
TRBJ2-3	TRBV27	TRBD1	.	TGTGCCAGCAGTTTATTAGGGACAGCTAAGGGAGATACGCAGTATTTT	CASSLLGTAKGDTQYF
TRBJ2-7	TRBV18	.	.	TGTGCCAGCTCACCGTCAGGGGTCTCCTACGAGCAGTACTTC	CASSPSGVSYEQYF
TRBJ2-5	TRBV7-2	.	.	TGTGCCAGCACCATGGTAGTAGAAGAGACCCAGTACTTC	CASTMVVEETQYF
TRBJ1-1	TRBV5-1	.	.	TGCGCCAGCAGCAGTAACAGTTCCCCTGAAGCTTTCTTT	CASSSNSSPEAFF
TRBJ2-1	TRBV7-3	TRBD2	.	TGTGCCAGCACCATAGGGCTAGCGGAAAACAATGAGCAGTTCTTC	CASTIGLAENNEQFF
TRBJ2-7	TRBV28	.	.	TGTGCCAGCAGTTTAGCTCCGTACGAGCAGTACTTC	CASSLAPYEQYF
TRBJ2-1	TRBV5-1	.	.	TGCGCCAGCAGTGACCGTCCGAATGGTGAGCAGTTCTTC	CASSDRPNGEQFF
TRBJ1-4	TRBV28	.	.	TGTGCCAGCTATGGGGCAACTAATGAAAAACTGTTTTTT	CASYGATNEKLFF
TRBJ1-4	TRBV19	.	.	TGTGCCAGTAGTACCCAAGGGCCGGGGGGCGGTGAAAAACTGTTTTTT	CASSTQGPGGGEKLFF
TRBJ1-4	TRBV5-1	TRBD1	once	TGCGCCAGCAGCCCGACAGGGGACCTTAATGAAAAACTGTTTTTT	CASSPTGDLNEKLFF
TRBJ1-3	TRBV5-5	TRBD1	.	TGTGCCAGCAGCGGGACAGGGGGCTCTGGAAACACCATATATTTT	CASSGTGGSGNTIYF
TRBJ2-1	TRBV4-3	TRBD1	.	TGCGCCAGCAGCCTAGGACAGGGGGCAAGCAATGAGCAGTTCTTC	CASSLGQGASNEQFF
TRBJ2-7	TRBV7-9	.	.	TGTGCCAGCAGCCGCCATTACGAGCAGTACTTC	CASSRHYEQYF
TRBJ2-1	TRBV7-2	.	once	TGTGCCAGCAGCTTAATAGTTTCTGAGCAGTTCTTC	CASSLIVSEQFF
TRBJ2-2	TRBV30	TRBD1	.	TGTGCCTGGATTAGGGGGACAGGCGCCGCATTAGGCACCGGGGAGCTGTTTTTT	CAWIRGTGAALGTGELFF
TRBJ2-7	TRBV10-3	TRBD2	.	TGTGCCATCAGTGAGTCGGCTAGCGGGAGGAGGTCCTACGAGCAGTACTTC	CAISESASGRRSYEQYF
TRBJ2-3	TRBV18	.	few	TGTGCCAGCTCACCGGCCGATACGCAGTATTTT	CASSPADTQYF
TRBJ1-2	TRBV6-1	.	.	TGTGCCAGCAGTGAGCCAGGCTATGGCTACACCTTC	CASSEPGYGYTF
TRBJ2-1	TRBV5-1	TRBD2	.	TGCGCCAGCAGCTTGCGGTTTGGCGGGGGCTCCTACAATGAGCAGTTCTTC	CASSLRFGGGSYNEQFF
TRBJ2-6	TRBV2	.	.	TGTGCCAGAGGGGGTTTTGGGGCCAACGTCCTGACTTTC	CARGGFGANVLTF
TRBJ1-4	TRBV6-5	TRBD1	.	TGTGCCAGCAGCAACCCAGGGGGGGTAGGTGAAAAACTGTTTTTT	CASSNPGGVGEKLFF
TRBJ2-2	TRBV2	.	once	TGTGCCAGCAGGGGAGACATGGACACCGGGGAGCTGTTTTTT	CASRGDMDTGELFF
TRBJ1-1	TRBV14	.	medium-sized	TGTGCCAGCAGTTCACAGGGTAACACTGAAGCTTTCTTT	CASSSQGNTEAFF
TRBJ1-2	TRBV5-1	.	.	TGCGCCAGCAGCGGGGGACAATTTAACTATGGCTACACCTTC	CASSGGQFNYGYTF
TRBJ1-2	TRBV4-1	TRBD1	.	TGCGCCAGCAGCCCCACACAGGGGGTGATCTATGGCTACACCTTC	CASSPTQGVIYGYTF
TRBJ2-3	TRBV5-1	.	.	TGCGCCAGCAGCTTCGGTCAGGCAGATACGCAGTATTTT	CASSFGQADTQYF
TRBJ2-7	TRBV10-3	.	.	TGTGCCATCAAACGGCAGGGGGGCGACGAGCAGTACTTC	CAIKRQGGDEQYF
TRBJ1-3	TRBV4-3	TRBD1	.	TGCGCCAGCAGCCAAACCCTGACAGGGGATGGAAACACCATATATTTT	CASSQTLTGDGNTIYF
TRBJ1-2	TRBV6-5	.	few	TGTGCCAGCAGTTACCATACGATCGCTAACTATGGCTACACCTTC	CASSYHTIANYGYTF
TRBJ2-7	TRBV6-6	.	.	TGTGCCAGCAGTTACTCGACTGGTGGCGAGCAGTACTTC	CASSYSTGGEQYF
TRBJ1-5	TRBV7-9	.	.	TGTGCCAGCAGCTTATCCCGGCAGGGTGAATCGCCCCAGCATTTT	CASSLSRQGESPQHF
TRBJ2-7	TRBV6-6	.	.	TGTGCCAGCAGTTACGATCGGGGTTACGAGCAGTACTTC	CASSYDRGYEQYF
TRBJ2-1	TRBV7-2	.	.	TGTGCCAGCAGCTTAGGGGCGACTAGGGGGGGTGAGCAGTTCTTC	CASSLGATRGGEQFF
TRBJ2-7	TRBV11-2	.	.	TGTGCCAGCAGCTTTTCGGAAAGCTCCTACGAGCAGTACTTC	CASSFSESSYEQYF
TRBJ2-7	TRBV5-1	.	.	TGCGCCAGCAGCTCTACCGGGACACTCTACGAGCAGTACTTC	CASSSTGTLYEQYF
TRBJ1-1	TRBV6-1	.	.	TGTGCCAGCAGTCCCCAAATGGTGGCTGAAGCTTTCTTT	CASSPQMVAEAFF
TRBJ2-2	TRBV5-1	.	.	TGCGCCAGCAGCATTGACAGGTTATGGGCCGGGGAGCTGTTTTTT	CASSIDRLWAGELFF
TRBJ1-1	TRBV19	TRBD1	.	TGTGCCAGTAGTCCCCAGGGGGCTGGTACTGAAGCTTTCTTT	CASSPQGAGTEAFF